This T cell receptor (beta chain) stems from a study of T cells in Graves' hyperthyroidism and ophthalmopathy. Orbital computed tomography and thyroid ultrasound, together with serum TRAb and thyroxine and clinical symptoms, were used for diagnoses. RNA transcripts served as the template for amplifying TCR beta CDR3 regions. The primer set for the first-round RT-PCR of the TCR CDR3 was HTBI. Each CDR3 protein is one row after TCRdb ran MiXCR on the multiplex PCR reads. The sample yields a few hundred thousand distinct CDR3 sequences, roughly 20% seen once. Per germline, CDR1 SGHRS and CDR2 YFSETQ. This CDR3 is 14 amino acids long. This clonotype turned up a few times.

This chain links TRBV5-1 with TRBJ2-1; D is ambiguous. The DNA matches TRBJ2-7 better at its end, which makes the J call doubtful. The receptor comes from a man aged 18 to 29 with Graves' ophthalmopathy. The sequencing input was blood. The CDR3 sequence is CASSLGTGYNEQYF. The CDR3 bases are TGCGCCAGCAGCTTAGGCACGGGTTACAATGAGCAGTACTTC.